These 27 T cell receptor beta chains were all obtained from the same sample, sequenced in a study of graft-versus-host responses after intestinal transplantation (dated by TCRdb to about 2021). No antigens are known for them. The time point tag for this specimen amounts to: cells obtained before transplantation from donor or recipient. Libraries were made using the immunoSEQ multiplex PCR assay. TCRdb mirrors the immuneACCESS table, restricted to in-frame sequences. Some clones are absent from its copies; in checked studies, under half trace to an unresolved V gene, and the reason for the others is unknown. The sample table records tens of thousands of clones; about 94% of these occur just once. The ten largest clones capture 0.38% of the sample. The source material was unstimulated CD4+ T cells sorted from spleen or lymph node cells, sampled before transplant. These receptors were collected from a human donor who was the organ donor for an intestinal transplant.

In regard to this clone: The sample carries other DNA sequences with the same CDR3. The chain recombines TRBV12-5 with TRBJ2-5; D is unresolved. Per germline, CDR1 LGHNT and CDR2 FRNRAP. The V end lost 1 base, the J end lost 4 bases, and 1 base lay between the germline ends. This CDR3 is 11 amino acids long. The CDR3 sequence: CASGLGETQYF. The CDR3, as DNA: TGTGCTAGTGGTTTGGGAGAGACCCAGTACTTC.

This chain uses TRBV7-9 with TRBJ2-1; 8 bases match TRBD2. The ends lost 5 bases at V and 7 bases at J; junction bases unmatched: 16. Germline CDR1 SEHNR, CDR2 FQNEAQ (reference sequence). The CDR3 covers 17 residues. In DNA, the CDR3 is TGTGCCAGCAGCCCTTCCTTCTCGGGGGGGGCCCGTAATGAGCAGTTCTTC. Translating it yields CASSPSFSGGARNEQFF. The whole variable domain, remainder taken from reference TRBV7-9 and TRBJ2-1, is DTGVSQNPRHKITKRGQNVTFRCDPISEHNRLYWYRQTLGQGPEFLTYFQNEAQLEKSRLLSDRFSAERPKGSFSTLEIQRTEQGDSAMYLCASSPSFSGGARNEQFFGPGTRLTVL.

The chain has TRBV7-2 and TRBJ1-3, with TRBD1 matching 7 bases. Germline CDR1 reads SGHTA; CDR2 reads FQGNSA. The V segment lost 5 bases and the J segment 7 bases; nucleotides outside the gene matches: 11. The CDR3 runs to 15 residues. The CDR3 here is CASSAGQSLGNTIYF. The DNA of the CDR3 is TGTGCCAGCAGCGCGGGACAGAGTTTGGGGAACACCATATATTTT.

As concerns this clone: Other DNA sequences in this sample translate to the same CDR3. V gene TRBV4-3 combines with J gene TRBJ1-2; D is uncertain. CDR1 is LGHNA and CDR2 is YSLEER in the germline V gene. The CDR3 sequence is 13 residues long. V gave up 0 bases and J gave up 0 bases, with 2 bases separating them. CDR3 in amino acids: CASSQDANYGYTF. In nucleotides, the CDR3 is TGCGCCAGCAGCCAAGACGCTAACTATGGCTACACCTTC.

The rearrangement links TRBV5-5 to TRBJ1-5; the D is unclear. The CDR3 extends over 16 amino acids. Germline CDR1 and CDR2: SGHKS and YYEKEE (reference sequence). The V end lost 5 bases, the J end lost 7 bases, and 22 bases lay between the germline ends. The CDR3 sequence: CASSHVPGLGEQPQHF. CDR3 bases: TGTGCCAGCAGTCACGTACCGGGATTGGGCGAACAGCCCCAGCATTTT.

The chain is built from TRBV10-1 and TRBJ2-7; no clear D gene. The V and J ends lost 9 bases and 2 bases respectively, with 8 bases between them. Per germline, CDR1 WNHNN and CDR2 SYGVQD (reference sequence). The CDR3 is 11 amino acids. The CDR3 loop is CARDGAYEQYF. The CDR3 DNA reads TGCGCCAGGGACGGAGCCTACGAGCAGTACTTC.

This chain uses TRBV6-5 with TRBJ2-3; D perhaps matches TRBD2 (5 bases). V was trimmed by 3 bases and J by 1 base, leaving 8 bases between them. The length of the CDR3 is 14 residues. CDR1 and CDR2 (germline): MNHEY, SVGAGI. The CDR3 nucleotides are TGTGCCAGCAGTTATTCGCGGGGCACAGATACGCAGTATTTT. It yields the protein CASSYSRGTDTQYF.

A few counts support this clone. CDR3 loop: CASRNWGRNGYTF. The DNA of the CDR3 is TGTGCCAGCAGGAACTGGGGGCGGAATGGCTACACCTTC. The chain is built from TRBV2 and TRBJ1-2, with D possibly matching TRBD1 (6 bases). V dropped 6 bases and J dropped 6 bases, with 14 bases sitting between them. There are 13 residues in the CDR3. CDR1 is SNHLY, CDR2 FYNNEI, per germline.

The chain joins TRBV6-6 to TRBJ2-7; D not resolved. Per the germline V gene, CDR1 is MNHNY and CDR2 is SVGAGI (reference sequence). V shed 10 bases and J shed 4 bases, with 17 bases lying between them. This CDR3 region has 13 residues. The CDR3 DNA reads as TGTGCCACCCAAAGGCCACAGAGGTACGAGCAGTACTTC. This codes for CATQRPQRYEQYF.

A single count supports this clone. The chain joins TRBV6-5 to TRBJ2-7; TRBD1 matches 7 bases. Trimming removed 6 bases from V and 0 bases from J; junction bases left unmatched: 5. The CDR3 runs to 14 residues. Germline V lookup: CDR1 MNHEY, CDR2 SVGAGI. The CDR3 nucleotides are TGTGCCAGCAGACGGGGACAGACCTCCTACGAGCAGTACTTC. The encoded protein is CASRRGQTSYEQYF.

The chain is built from TRBV4-3 and TRBJ1-2, with 7 bases identical to TRBD1. The length of the CDR3 is 14 residues. Germline V gene lookup returns CDR1 LGHNA and CDR2 YSLEER. The CDR3 is CASSGGTALRGYTF. CDR3 sequence (DNA): TGCGCATCCTCTGGGGGGACAGCCCTTAGGGGCTACACCTTC.

The count of this clone is one. The V gene is TRBV4-1, the J gene TRBJ2-1; 16 nucleotides line up with TRBD2. Per germline, CDR1 MGHRA and CDR2 YSYEKL. Losses at the gene ends were 4 bases for V and 6 bases for J; bases not matched to a gene: 18. The CDR3 spans 21 residues. Here the CDR3 reads CASSRTTGTSGGASFGNEQFF. CDR3 DNA sequence: TGCGCCAGCAGCCGAACTACCGGGACTAGCGGGGGGGCCTCTTTCGGCAATGAGCAGTTCTTC.

The chain links TRBV6-5 to TRBJ1-1; TRBD1 agrees at 10 bases. V was pared by 4 bases and J by 5 bases, with 1 base of the junction left unmatched. The CDR3 spans 13 residues. Germline-derived CDR1 and CDR2 are MNHEY and SVGAGI. DNA of the CDR3: TGTGCCAGCAGTTGGGACAGGGGAACTGAAGCTTTCTTT. Residues: CASSWDRGTEAFF.

The J gene is TRBJ2-7, the V gene TRBV4-2; D assignment may be TRBD1 or TRBD2 (5 bases each). Germline V gene data show CDR1 as LGHNA and CDR2 as YNFKEQ. V gave up 0 bases and J gave up 2 bases, with 14 bases separating them. The CDR3 has 16 residues. The CDR3 is CASSQDRDLTPYEQYF. Written as DNA, the CDR3 is TGTGCCAGCAGCCAAGACAGGGACCTGACCCCCTACGAGCAGTACTTC.

A word on this clone: This CDR3 fails to terminate in the conserved phenylalanine or tryptophan, so it likely reflects a read error. Because the CDR3's place on the DNA is in doubt, the DNA is left out and the CDR3 is given as listed by TCRdb. J is TRBJ1-1 and V is TRBV27. The CDR3 totals 12 residues, both ends included. Germline assignment: CDR1 MNHEY and CDR2 SMNVEV (reference sequence). The CDR3 loop is CASSFSRASRSI.

V gene TRBV2 combines with J gene TRBJ1-5; D is uncertain. The germline gives CDR1 SNHLY, CDR2 FYNNEI. CDR3 length: 16 amino acids. V shed 3 bases and J shed 1 base, with 13 bases lying between them. The CDR3 DNA sequence: TGTGCCAGCAGTGACTTCTGGGGTGGCAGCAATCAGCCCCAGCATTTT. Amino acid sequence: CASSDFWGGSNQPQHF.

The chain couples TRBV27 to TRBJ2-3; a possible D gene is TRBD1 (5 bases). CDR3 length: 17 amino acids. Germline V CDR1 and CDR2: MNHEY, SMNVEV (reference sequence). Trimming pared 2 bases from V and 4 bases from J, leaving 19 bases between. CDR3 protein: CASSLRGGWRSADTQYF. The CDR3 coding sequence is TGTGCCAGCAGTTTAAGGGGCGGCTGGAGATCGGCAGATACGCAGTATTTT.

This clone was seen a single time. The chain uses TRBV11-2 and TRBJ1-1, with TRBD1 as a possible D gene (6 bases). Between the trimmed V and J ends, which lost 1 base and 5 bases, there was a span of 14 bases. The CDR3 has 15 amino acids. CDR1 is SGHAT and CDR2 is FQNNGV in the germline V gene. The CDR3, as DNA: TGTGCCAGCAGCTTAGTCTACCAGGGGAGGACTGAAGCTTTCTTT. As protein: CASSLVYQGRTEAFF.

The chain recombines TRBV15 with TRBJ1-5; 8 nucleotides line up with TRBD1. The germline gives CDR1 LNHNV, CDR2 YYDKDF (reference sequence). The CDR3 spans 14 residues. Unmatched junction bases numbered 1, after V lost 1 base and J lost 5 bases. Written as DNA, the CDR3 is TGTGCCACCAGCAGAGCGACAGGGGATCAGCCCCAGCATTTT. Translation: CATSRATGDQPQHF.

This chain's CDR3 is CASSARREGGGFF. The CDR3 nucleotides read TGTGCCAGCAGCGCTCGGAGGGAAGGTGGCGGTTTCTTT. This rearrangement joins TRBV2 to TRBJ1-1; no reliable D call. The CDR3 is 13 amino acids. V lost 6 bases to trimming and J lost 13 bases, with 21 bases between them. Germline CDR1 and CDR2: SNHLY and FYNNEI.

The V call is TRBV9, the J call TRBJ2-7, with TRBD2 matching 10 bases. V lost 0 bases, J lost 2 bases, and 8 bases stayed unmatched. CDR3 length: 17 amino acids. Germline CDR1 is SGDLS and CDR2 is YYNGEE. DNA of the CDR3: TGTGCCAGCAGCGTAGACCTAGCGGGGGCCGTCGCCTACGAGCAGTACTTC. Its translation: CASSVDLAGAVAYEQYF.

This clone appeared once. This chain joins TRBV6-1 and TRBJ1-2; D remains ambiguous. Between the trimmed V and J ends, which lost 6 bases and 1 base, there was a span of 6 bases. The CDR3 sequence is 12 residues long. CDR1 is MNHNS and CDR2 is SASEGT in the germline V gene. The CDR3 coding sequence is TGTGCCAGCAGCCTTAGTAACTATGGCTACACCTTC. It specifies CASSLSNYGYTF.

V gene TRBV6-5 combines with J gene TRBJ1-3; D call uncertain. Germline V gives CDR1 MNHEY, CDR2 SVGAGI. The CDR3 is 13 residues long. V dropped 7 bases and J dropped 4 bases, with 11 bases sitting between them. CDR3 sequence: CASKFISGNTIYF. The CDR3, as DNA: TGTGCCAGCAAATTTATTTCGGGAAACACCATATATTTT.

There are a few counts of this clone. The genes are TRBV19 and TRBJ1-2; D uncertain. Trimming pared 4 bases from V and 6 bases from J, leaving 6 bases between. Germline V gives CDR1 LNHDA, CDR2 SQIVND (reference sequence). The CDR3 runs 11 residues. CDR3 nucleotide sequence: TGTGCCAGTAGTACCCCAGATGGCTACACCTTC. Amino acids: CASSTPDGYTF.

The chain carries TRBV6-6 and TRBJ1-5, with D unresolved. This CDR3 comprises 11 residues. The germline V gene has CDR1 MNHNY and CDR2 SVGAGI (reference sequence). In DNA, the CDR3 is TGTGAGGCCCCTCCGAATCAGCCCCAGCATTTT. Translated: CEAPPNQPQHF.

This clone showed up just once. V is TRBV11-1 and J is TRBJ2-2; D not resolved. V was shortened by 5 bases and J by 5 bases, with 21 bases between the two germline ends. CDR1 SGHAT and CDR2 FQDESV come from the germline V gene (reference sequence). This CDR3 contains 17 residues. DNA for the CDR3: TGTGCCAGCAGCCATCGGTTTGCCGGCCTGAAAACCGGGGAGCTGTTTTTT. Residues: CASSHRFAGLKTGELFF.

This clone appeared a single time. The chain employs TRBV7-6 and TRBJ2-2, with a tentative D call TRBD2 (7 bases). The ends were cut back, 5 bases at V and 7 bases at J, with 26 bases in the middle. The germline gives CDR1 SGHVS, CDR2 FNYEAQ. The CDR3 has 18 residues. The CDR3 protein is CASSPLKKGGPTNGELFF. CDR3 nucleotide sequence: TGTGCCAGCAGCCCCCTAAAAAAGGGGGGGCCTACCAACGGGGAGCTGTTTTTT.